The rows below give T cell receptor beta chains drawn from one sample of a study of identical twins. TCRdb re-called the 5' RACE reads with MiXCR, one entry per CDR3 protein. Of around 250,000 distinct CDR3 sequences listed, 6% to 7% are singletons. These records were also assigned to another study, of T cells expressing NK-cell markers.

Material: CD8+ T cells sorted from blood. The receptors shown here come from a woman in her late teens or twenties in good health. CDR3s include the opening cysteine and the closing phenylalanine or tryptophan. For some rows the clone size is stated as once, few or many, or as a class when expanded; others skip it.

TRBJ2-1,NA,TRBV5-4,CASSFGSRNEQFF
TRBJ2-7,NA,TRBV10-2,CASSEPKLGGPYEQYF
TRBJ1-5,NA,TRBV18,CASSLGDSAQHF
TRBJ2-1,few,TRBV20-1,CSAGTSGRGEQFF
TRBJ2-2,many,TRBV12-3/TRBV12-4,CASTKTGRNTGELFF
TRBJ2-7,NA,TRBV6-5,CASSFYAGVDEQYF
TRBJ2-5,NA,TRBV5-1,CASSLGTGGQETQYF
TRBJ1-1,many,TRBV19,CASSTGGWTEAFF
TRBJ2-2,few,TRBV7-9,CASSEYGTPNTGELFF
TRBJ1-1,many,TRBV5-1,CASSWAPGDTEAFF
TRBJ1-1,many,TRBV7-2,CASSDPGQLNTEAFF
TRBJ2-1,NA,TRBV7-7,CASSPRGPVSSYNEQFF
TRBJ2-3,NA,TRBV9,CASALLGTDTQYF
TRBJ2-1,many,TRBV4-3,CASSPIQGDAGNNEQFF
TRBJ2-1,many,TRBV5-1,CASSLSLYNEQFF
TRBJ2-3,NA,TRBV13,CASSLGLSGDTQYF
TRBJ1-1,few,TRBV3-1,CASSQSDLGEAFF
TRBJ2-7,NA,TRBV3-1,CASSSSVGSYEQYF
TRBJ2-1,NA,TRBV7-2,CASSQRAGDPRFNEQFF
TRBJ2-1,NA,TRBV10-3,CAAGSSYNEQFF
TRBJ2-3,NA,TRBV15,CATTKDRGLTDTQYF
TRBJ2-3,few,TRBV7-8,CASSLGGLRLDTQYF
TRBJ2-1,few,TRBV27,CASSLYYGNEQFF
TRBJ2-3,few,TRBV19,CASRAASTDTQYF
TRBJ1-1,few,TRBV27,CASSPRGWGTEAFF
TRBJ1-1,few,TRBV12-3/TRBV12-4,CASNLSPGQSNTEAFF
TRBJ1-4,few,TRBV6-2/TRBV6-3,CASSYQKDDRSEKLFF
TRBJ1-2,NA,TRBV19,CASSIATRDASSGGYTF
TRBJ2-5,few,TRBV6-5,CASSYSGGDETQYF
TRBJ2-3,NA,TRBV29-1,CSVVQRPNTQYF
TRBJ2-1,few,TRBV6-2/TRBV6-3,CASSYTNSYNEQFF
TRBJ1-1,NA,TRBV6-5,CASSYQVQSEAFF
TRBJ2-1,many,TRBV3-1,CASSQEASSYNEQFF
TRBJ2-1,few,TRBV19,CASSLGRGRQSYNEQFF
TRBJ2-5,many,TRBV7-9,CASSPSGTGEETQYF
TRBJ1-1,many,TRBV27,CASSRTGPNTEAFF
TRBJ1-2,NA,TRBV20-1,CSATNRQGTHYGYTF
TRBJ1-1,many,TRBV12-3/TRBV12-4,CASSLGADIAFF
TRBJ1-5,few,TRBV15,CATSNGNQPQHF
TRBJ2-7,few,TRBV27,CASRQGQGRNEQYF
TRBJ1-4,NA,TRBV4-1,CASSHLEKLFF
TRBJ1-5,many,TRBV28,CASRKQGLSNQPQHF
TRBJ1-6,many,TRBV7-9,CASSLPPGTADSPLHF
TRBJ2-3,NA,TRBV7-8,CASSLWSTDTQYF
TRBJ2-2,NA,TRBV19,CASRYPGLADPNTGELFF
TRBJ1-1,NA,TRBV19,CASSTTGVNTEAFF
TRBJ2-7,NA,TRBV10-3,CAISGANEQYF
TRBJ2-1,many,TRBV7-9,CASSLAGFRDEQFF
TRBJ2-5,NA,TRBV12-5,CASGTWIQETQYF
TRBJ2-7,NA,TRBV12-3/TRBV12-4,CASSDREVGLLYEQYF
TRBJ2-2,many,TRBV5-5,CASRVEGTGELFF
TRBJ2-1,few,TRBV5-6,CASSMSGDEQFF
TRBJ2-7,many,TRBV5-6,CASSLRALSGGLAESPYEQYF
TRBJ2-7,many,TRBV2,CASTPSGIEDEQYF